This entry is about one T cell receptor beta chain. The V end was cut by 6 bases, the J end by 3 bases, with 16 bases between. The CDR3 is made up of 16 amino acids. CDR1 and CDR2 (germline): SGHNT, YYREEE (reference sequence). Data came from immunoSEQ multiplex PCR; TCRdb stores just in-frame clones and leaves some out. The data contain 250,000 to 350,000 clones, 90% of them singletons. This entry belongs to a study of blood T cell repertoires in COVID-19. In the study overall: T cells, B-cell-depleted T cells, or PBMCs provided the cDNA or gDNA that served as material.

The Seattle site enrolled patients during active infection and followed them longitudinally. V gene TRBV5-4 combines with J gene TRBJ1-6; D might be TRBD1 (6 bases). The sequenced sample was peripheral blood. The clonotype comes from a woman between 45 and 60 years old with COVID-19, enrolled during active disease. CDR3 in DNA: TGTGCCAGCAACTCGGGGGGGGCTAACTATAATTCACCCCTCCACTTT. As protein: CASNSGGANYNSPLHF.